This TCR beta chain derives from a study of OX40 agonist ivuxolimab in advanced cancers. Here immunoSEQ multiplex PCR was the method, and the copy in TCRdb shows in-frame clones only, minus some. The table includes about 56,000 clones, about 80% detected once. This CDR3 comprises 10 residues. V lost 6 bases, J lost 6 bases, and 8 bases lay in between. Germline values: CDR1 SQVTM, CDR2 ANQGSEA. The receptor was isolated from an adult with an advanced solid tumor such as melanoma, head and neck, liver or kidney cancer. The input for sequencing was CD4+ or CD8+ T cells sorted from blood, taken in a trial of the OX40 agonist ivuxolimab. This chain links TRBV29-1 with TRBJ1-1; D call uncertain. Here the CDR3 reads CSVENAEAFF. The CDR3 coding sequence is TGCAGCGTGGAAAATGCTGAAGCTTTCTTT.